This is a list of T cell receptor beta chains from one sample in a study of blood T cell repertoires in COVID-19. This table comes from immunoSEQ multiplex PCR, and its TCRdb copy is limited to in-frame clones, with some not included. In the table there are fewer than 250,000 clones, about 87% of which are singletons. The source material was peripheral blood. These receptors were collected from a man in his thirties or forties with COVID-19, enrolled during active disease. Each CDR3 is given with its conserved first and last residue. The order of the fields is clone size, D gene, J gene, V gene, CDR3 DNA, CDR3 protein. D genes are given only for firm matches. The size of a clone is reported for some rows only, either as once, few or many, or as a class for expanded clones.

abundance: NA
d_gene: NA
j_gene: TRBJ1-2
v_gene: TRBV5-3
CDR3nt: TGTGCCAGAAGCTTGGTTCAGGGGATCAGGTATGGCTACACCTTC
CDR3aa: CARSLVQGIRYGYTF

abundance: NA
d_gene: TRBD1
j_gene: TRBJ1-2
v_gene: TRBV15
CDR3nt: TGTGCCACCAGCAGCGGACAGGGAGGGTATGGCTACACCTTC
CDR3aa: CATSSGQGGYGYTF

abundance: NA
d_gene: TRBD1
j_gene: TRBJ1-2
v_gene: TRBV7-3
CDR3nt: TGTGCCAGCAGCCCCGGACAGGGGGCCGATGGCTACACCTTC
CDR3aa: CASSPGQGADGYTF

abundance: many
d_gene: TRBD1
j_gene: TRBJ1-1
v_gene: TRBV5-8
CDR3nt: TGTGCCAGCAGCACCGGACAGGGGAACACTGAAGCTTTCTTT
CDR3aa: CASSTGQGNTEAFF

abundance: NA
d_gene: NA
j_gene: TRBJ1-5
v_gene: TRBV28
CDR3nt: TGTGCCAGCAGTTTAGCAGGGCTCGTGCATCAGCCCCAGCATTTT
CDR3aa: CASSLAGLVHQPQHF

abundance: NA
d_gene: TRBD2
j_gene: TRBJ2-2
v_gene: TRBV30
CDR3nt: TGTGCCGCCCGGGCTAGCGGCTACGCGAACACCGGGGAGCTGTTTTTT
CDR3aa: CAARASGYANTGELFF

abundance: NA
d_gene: NA
j_gene: TRBJ1-5
v_gene: TRBV29-1
CDR3nt: TGCAGCGTGTCCCGGGACAATAATCAGCCCCAGCATTTT
CDR3aa: CSVSRDNNQPQHF

abundance: NA
d_gene: NA
j_gene: TRBJ2-3
v_gene: TRBV2
CDR3nt: TGTGCCAGCAGAGGGGGAGGGAGGGATACGCAGTATTTT
CDR3aa: CASRGGGRDTQYF

abundance: NA
d_gene: TRBD2
j_gene: TRBJ2-7
v_gene: TRBV4-3
CDR3nt: TGCGCCAGCAGCCAAGATTTTGGGGGACTAGCGGAGCAGTACTTC
CDR3aa: CASSQDFGGLAEQYF

abundance: many
d_gene: TRBD1
j_gene: TRBJ1-6
v_gene: TRBV6-6
CDR3nt: TGTGCCAGCAGTCCCGGGACAGGAAATCTATCACCCCTCCACTTT
CDR3aa: CASSPGTGNLSPLHF

abundance: NA
d_gene: NA
j_gene: TRBJ1-2
v_gene: TRBV6-5
CDR3nt: TGTGCCAGCAAACAGGGATGGGCCAACTATGGCTACACCTTC
CDR3aa: CASKQGWANYGYTF

abundance: NA
d_gene: NA
j_gene: TRBJ2-5
v_gene: TRBV9
CDR3nt: TGTGCCAGCAGCGAGGGACACGGGGCGGGGACCCAGTACTTC
CDR3aa: CASSEGHGAGTQYF

abundance: few
d_gene: NA
j_gene: TRBJ1-2
v_gene: TRBV5-8
CDR3nt: TGTGCCAGCAGTCCCTCCAACTATGGCTACACCTTC
CDR3aa: CASSPSNYGYTF

abundance: few
d_gene: NA
j_gene: TRBJ1-1
v_gene: TRBV28
CDR3nt: TGTGCCAGCAGTTATGTCGACGAGGTTTTCTTT
CDR3aa: CASSYVDEVFF

abundance: NA
d_gene: NA
j_gene: TRBJ1-1
v_gene: TRBV28
CDR3nt: TGTGCCAGCAGTCCCGGTACCGTGTGGGCCGCTGAAGCTTTCTTT
CDR3aa: CASSPGTVWAAEAFF

abundance: NA
d_gene: TRBD1
j_gene: TRBJ2-2
v_gene: TRBV7-2
CDR3nt: TGTGCCAGCAGCTTCTCAGGGGGCGCGTGGACCGGGGAGCTGTTTTTT
CDR3aa: CASSFSGGAWTGELFF

abundance: NA
d_gene: NA
j_gene: TRBJ1-5
v_gene: TRBV5-1
CDR3nt: TGCGCCAGCAGCTTGCAGGGACTGGGCAATCAGCCCCAGCATTTT
CDR3aa: CASSLQGLGNQPQHF

abundance: NA
d_gene: TRBD2
j_gene: TRBJ2-2
v_gene: TRBV6-1
CDR3nt: TGTGCCAGCAGTGATTTCGGGGGGACCGGGGAGCTGTTTTTT
CDR3aa: CASSDFGGTGELFF

abundance: NA
d_gene: NA
j_gene: TRBJ2-1
v_gene: TRBV7-9
CDR3nt: TGTGCCAGCAGCCAATCCTACAATGAGCAGTTCTTC
CDR3aa: CASSQSYNEQFF

abundance: NA
d_gene: NA
j_gene: TRBJ1-2
v_gene: TRBV3-1/TRBV3-2
CDR3nt: TGTGCCAGCAGCCCTACCGCTAGGGAGCACTATGGCTACACCTTC
CDR3aa: CASSPTAREHYGYTF

abundance: NA
d_gene: TRBD1
j_gene: TRBJ1-1
v_gene: TRBV7-9
CDR3nt: TGTGCCAGCAGCCCCGGGACAGGGGGATTTGAAGCTTTCTTT
CDR3aa: CASSPGTGGFEAFF

abundance: NA
d_gene: TRBD1
j_gene: TRBJ2-7
v_gene: TRBV5-5
CDR3nt: TGTGCCAGCAGCTGGCTTACAGGGGAATACGAGCAGTACTTC
CDR3aa: CASSWLTGEYEQYF

abundance: NA
d_gene: NA
j_gene: TRBJ1-6
v_gene: TRBV12-3/TRBV12-4
CDR3nt: TGTGCCAGCAGTCCCGCTCCGGGACCCCTCCACTTT
CDR3aa: CASSPAPGPLHF

abundance: NA
d_gene: NA
j_gene: TRBJ2-5
v_gene: TRBV2
CDR3nt: TGTGCCAGCAGTGAAGGGAGAAGGTTATTGGAGACCCAGTACTTC
CDR3aa: CASSEGRRLLETQYF

abundance: once
d_gene: NA
j_gene: TRBJ1-2
v_gene: TRBV6-2/TRBV6-3
CDR3nt: TGTGCCAGCAGTCCGGGAGATGGACTCTATGGCTACACCTTC
CDR3aa: CASSPGDGLYGYTF

abundance: NA
d_gene: NA
j_gene: TRBJ1-3
v_gene: TRBV11-2
CDR3nt: TGTGCCAGCAGCTTACTATCTGGAAACACCATATATTTT
CDR3aa: CASSLLSGNTIYF

abundance: NA
d_gene: NA
j_gene: TRBJ1-2
v_gene: TRBV18
CDR3nt: TGTGCCAGCTCACCACCGGCCGGGTCCGGGGGCTACACCTTC
CDR3aa: CASSPPAGSGGYTF

abundance: once
d_gene: NA
j_gene: TRBJ1-4
v_gene: TRBV9
CDR3nt: TGTGCCAGCAGCGTAGAGGGAGCAACTAATGAAAAACTGTTTTTT
CDR3aa: CASSVEGATNEKLFF

abundance: NA
d_gene: TRBD1
j_gene: TRBJ2-7
v_gene: TRBV6-5
CDR3nt: TGTGCCAGCAGCCCCAGGGGGCCCGAGCAGTACTTC
CDR3aa: CASSPRGPEQYF

abundance: NA
d_gene: NA
j_gene: TRBJ2-1
v_gene: TRBV30
CDR3nt: TGTGCCTGGAGCGGGAGCTCCTACAATGAGCAGTTCTTC
CDR3aa: CAWSGSSYNEQFF

abundance: once
d_gene: TRBD1
j_gene: TRBJ1-1
v_gene: TRBV3-1/TRBV3-2
CDR3nt: TGTGCCAGCAGCCAAGATCGGGGGACAGGGGCCTCGAACACTGAAGCTTTCTTT
CDR3aa: CASSQDRGTGASNTEAFF

abundance: NA
d_gene: NA
j_gene: TRBJ2-5
v_gene: TRBV7-2
CDR3nt: TGTGCCAGCAGCTTAGGCCCTTCAGCAGGGCAAGAGACCCAGTACTTC
CDR3aa: CASSLGPSAGQETQYF

abundance: NA
d_gene: NA
j_gene: TRBJ2-1
v_gene: TRBV7-2
CDR3nt: TGTGCCAGCAGCTTAGGAAGGGGCAGGGGCAATGAGCAGTTCTTC
CDR3aa: CASSLGRGRGNEQFF

abundance: NA
d_gene: NA
j_gene: TRBJ1-1
v_gene: TRBV19
CDR3nt: TGTGCCAGTAGTAACGGGAACACTGAAGCTTTCTTT
CDR3aa: CASSNGNTEAFF

abundance: NA
d_gene: TRBD1
j_gene: TRBJ2-3
v_gene: TRBV18
CDR3nt: TGTGCCAGCTCACGCCGACAGGGGGAAGATACGCAGTATTTT
CDR3aa: CASSRRQGEDTQYF

abundance: NA
d_gene: NA
j_gene: TRBJ1-3
v_gene: TRBV6-5
CDR3nt: TGTGCCAGCGCCGGGGAGCCGGGAAACACCATATATTTT
CDR3aa: CASAGEPGNTIYF

abundance: NA
d_gene: NA
j_gene: TRBJ1-2
v_gene: TRBV3-1/TRBV3-2
CDR3nt: TGTGCCAGCAGCCAAGAGATAAGCTACTATGGCTACACCTTC
CDR3aa: CASSQEISYYGYTF

abundance: NA
d_gene: TRBD1
j_gene: TRBJ2-7
v_gene: TRBV7-2
CDR3nt: TGTGCCAGCAGCGGACCGAACAGGGGACACGAGCAGTACTTC
CDR3aa: CASSGPNRGHEQYF

abundance: NA
d_gene: TRBD1
j_gene: TRBJ1-2
v_gene: TRBV4-2
CDR3nt: TGTGCCAGCAGCCGCCTCAGGGGGAACGACCATGGCTACACCTTC
CDR3aa: CASSRLRGNDHGYTF

abundance: NA
d_gene: NA
j_gene: TRBJ2-7
v_gene: TRBV4-2
CDR3nt: TGTGCCAGCAGCAAGGGGGTGGGCCTTTTAAGCGAGCAGTACTTC
CDR3aa: CASSKGVGLLSEQYF

abundance: NA
d_gene: TRBD1
j_gene: TRBJ1-3
v_gene: TRBV28
CDR3nt: TGTGCCAGCAGAACGACAGGGGAAGGAAACACCATATATTTT
CDR3aa: CASRTTGEGNTIYF

abundance: NA
d_gene: NA
j_gene: TRBJ2-7
v_gene: TRBV5-1
CDR3nt: TGCGCCAGCAGCTTTACCCCTCAGGCCTACGAGCAGTACTTC
CDR3aa: CASSFTPQAYEQYF

abundance: NA
d_gene: NA
j_gene: TRBJ1-4
v_gene: TRBV27
CDR3nt: TGTGCCAGCAGTTGGACTGGGAATGAAAAACTGTTTTTT
CDR3aa: CASSWTGNEKLFF